The 2 T cell receptor beta chains below come from one sample, sequenced in a study of shared clonotypes between healthy human individuals. Only in-frame clones appear in the TCRdb table, and some are missing; sequencing was by immunoSEQ multiplex PCR. The sample lists 400,000 to 600,000 clones; roughly 95% were seen once. Sequenced input: naive CD4+ T cells sorted from blood. Described subset: CD45RA+ positively selected. These receptors originate from a woman in her 30s in good health.

CDR3 protein: CASSPGLGGGNTEAFF. The CDR3 DNA follows: TGCGCCAGCAGCCCCGGGCTGGGGGGAGGGAACACTGAAGCTTTCTTT. The chain joins TRBV5-1 to TRBJ1-1, with D possibly matching TRBD1 (5 bases). The V and J ends lost 4 bases and 1 base respectively, with 17 bases between them. Germline lookup yields CDR1 SGHRS and CDR2 YFSETQ. The CDR3 runs 16 residues.

Concerning this clone itself: One end of the junction fails to match germline, which may point to a read error. V and J are TRBV28 and TRBJ2-3, with D unclear. CDR3 length: 14 residues. The germline V gene encodes CDR1 MDHEN and CDR2 SYDVKM. The CDR3 loop reads CASSLSPITDTQYF. The CDR3 bases are TGTGCCAGCAGCTTATCCCCTATCACAGATACGCAGTATTTT.